This T cell receptor beta chain was retrieved from a study of blood T cell repertoires in COVID-19. This clone was recorded only once. Germline-derived CDR1 and CDR2 are SGHTS and YDEGEE. This CDR3 is 16 amino acids long. Unmatched junction bases numbered 6, after V lost 4 bases and J lost 0 bases. Generated by immunoSEQ multiplex PCR, the TCRdb table keeps only in-frame clones and is missing some. The sample has about 180,000 clones, 78% seen once. The sample was PBMCs or T cells enriched from blood (not recorded which). This chain links TRBV5-8 with TRBJ1-1; TRBD1 agrees at 10 bases. The receptor's source is a woman in her forties or fifties who had recovered from COVID-19. The chain's CDR3 is CASSPRGQGMNTEAFF. The DNA for the CDR3 is TGTGCCAGCAGCCCGCGGGGACAGGGGATGAACACTGAAGCTTTCTTT.